The next 8 T cell receptor beta chains were all read from a single sample in a study of T cell repertoires in aging, cancer and after chemotherapy. Amplification of TCR beta used genomic DNA extracted from peripheral blood. TRB rearrangements spanning V, D and J were amplified using mixed TRB-A/B primers. One entry per CDR3 protein, called by TCRdb with MiXCR from the multiplex PCR reads. The sample gives a few thousand distinct CDR3 sequences, approximately 23% of which show up once; roughly 5% is in the top ten. The sample was blood. Receptors were obtained from a human donor with a solid tumor.

This clonotype came up a few times. J is TRBJ1-5 and V is TRBV18; 7 positions match TRBD1. CDR3 length: 15 residues. Germline V CDR1 and CDR2: KGHSH, LQKENI. V shed 6 bases, J shed 2 bases, and the junction held 7 bases outside the gene matches. DNA for the CDR3: TGTGCCAGCTCGTCACAGGGGAATGGCAATCAGCCCCAGCATTTT. Protein product: CASSSQGNGNQPQHF.

In this sample, this clonotype turned up a few times. The chain joins TRBV6-5 to TRBJ1-5, with unresolved D. Trimming pared 5 bases from V and 0 bases from J, leaving 17 bases between. The CDR3 consists of 17 residues. From germline, CDR1 is MNHEY and CDR2 SVGAGI. The CDR3 region is CASSLTEQITSNQPQHF. The DNA of the CDR3 is TGTGCCAGCAGTCTAACAGAACAGATTACTAGCAATCAGCCCCAGCATTTT.

For this clonotype: A much larger clone lies one base from this, so it may be a read error. The chain carries TRBV5-6 and TRBJ2-7; D may be TRBD1 (5 bases). CDR3 length: 14 amino acids. V gave up 2 bases and J gave up 0 bases, with 9 bases separating them. CDR1 and CDR2 (germline): SGHDT, YYEEEE. CDR3 sequence: CASSFVGPSYEQYF. The CDR3 DNA follows: TGTGCCAGCAGCTTCGTGGGGCCCTCCTACGAGCAGTACTTC.

This clonotype is termed medium-sized. The chain has TRBV6-5 and TRBJ1-5; D unclear. Trimming took 0 bases from V and 4 from J, leaving 4 bases between them. The CDR3 runs 13 residues. Per the germline V gene, CDR1 is MNHEY and CDR2 is SVGAGI. The CDR3: CASSYSRNQPQHF. The CDR3 DNA follows: TGTGCCAGCAGTTACTCCCGGAATCAGCCCCAGCATTTT.

V usage is TRBV20-1 and J usage is TRBJ2-7; 7 bases map to TRBD2. J lost 6 bases, V lost 3 bases, and 11 bases had no gene match. Germline V lookup: CDR1 DFQATT, CDR2 SNEGSKA (reference sequence). This CDR3 contains 14 residues. The CDR3 protein is CSARAGLEISEQYF. CDR3 DNA sequence: TGCAGTGCTAGGGCTGGACTAGAGATTTCCGAGCAGTACTTC.

By share, this clonotype counts as medium-sized. This rearrangement joins TRBV18 to TRBJ2-3, with a weak D call TRBD1 (5 bases). The CDR3 is 15 amino acids. The ends were cut back, 1 base at V and 2 bases at J, with 10 bases in the middle. Germline V gene data show CDR1 as KGHSH and CDR2 as LQKENI. CDR3 sequence reads: CASSPLAGHTDTQYF. As DNA, the CDR3 is TGTGCCAGCTCACCACTCGCAGGACACACAGATACGCAGTATTTT.

In this sample, this clonotype is medium-sized (0.01 to 0.1%). This rearrangement joins TRBV5-4 to TRBJ2-1; D is possibly TRBD1 or TRBD2 (5 bases each). Trimming removed 4 bases from V and 7 bases from J, with 18 bases in between. Germline values: CDR1 SGHNT, CDR2 YYREEE (reference sequence). The CDR3 is 15 amino acids. Here the CDR3 reads CASSPSASRGNEQFF. CDR3 coding DNA: TGTGCCAGCAGCCCCTCAGCGTCGAGGGGTAATGAGCAGTTCTTC.

This clonotype is medium-sized by share. The chain recombines TRBV12-3 or TRBV12-4 with TRBJ1-6; 8 bases line up with TRBD1. The J segment lost 10 bases and the V segment lost 3 bases, leaving 5 bases of the junction unmatched. The CDR3 covers 14 residues. CDR3 sequence reads: CASSLDRVGSPLHF. The CDR3 coding sequence is TGTGCCAGCAGTTTGGACAGGGTAGGGTCACCCCTCCACTTT.